A selection of T cell receptor beta chains follows, all from one sample in a study of OX40 agonist ivuxolimab in advanced cancers. Generated by immunoSEQ multiplex PCR, the TCRdb table keeps only in-frame clones and is missing some. The data contain 130,000 or so clones, approximately 92% of them singletons. The starting material was CD4+ or CD8+ T cells sorted from blood, obtained in a trial of the OX40 agonist ivuxolimab. The receptors were gathered from an adult with an advanced solid tumor such as melanoma, head and neck, liver or kidney cancer. CDR3s include the opening cysteine and the closing phenylalanine or tryptophan. Fields, in order: V gene, clone size, J gene, D gene, CDR3 length, CDR3 protein, CDR3 DNA. D genes are given only for firm matches. Rows may omit the clone size; those that give it use once, few, many or a size class.

TRBV7-9	.	TRBJ2-7	.	14	CASSTGTLNYEQYF	TGTGCCAGCAGCACCGGGACACTAAACTACGAGCAGTACTTC
TRBV19	.	TRBJ2-6	.	16	CASSIEANSGANVLTF	TGTGCCAGTAGTATTGAGGCCAACTCTGGGGCCAACGTCCTGACTTTC
TRBV6-5	.	TRBJ1-5	TRBD1	14	CASSGGTGYQPQHF	TGTGCCAGCAGCGGAGGGACAGGATATCAGCCCCAGCATTTT
TRBV18	.	TRBJ1-5	TRBD1	18	CASSPTGLGQGRNQPQHF	TGTGCCAGCTCACCTACCGGGTTGGGACAGGGGCGAAATCAGCCCCAGCATTTT
TRBV5-1	.	TRBJ2-1	TRBD1	14	CASSPPGQGYEQFF	TGCGCCAGCAGCCCTCCGGGACAGGGTTATGAGCAGTTCTTC
TRBV19	.	TRBJ2-1	.	12	CASTSPRDEQFF	TGTGCCAGTACCTCGCCCCGGGATGAGCAGTTCTTC
TRBV7-9	once	TRBJ2-3	TRBD2	16	CASSSGTTTTTDTQYF	TGTGCCAGCAGCAGCGGGACTACAACAACCACAGATACGCAGTATTTT
TRBV30	once	TRBJ1-6	.	17	CAWSAGSGSSYNSPLHF	TGTGCCTGGTCCGCAGGGTCAGGGAGCTCCTATAATTCACCCCTCCACTTT
TRBV11-2	.	TRBJ1-3	TRBD1	16	CASSFPTGASGNTIYF	TGTGCCAGCAGCTTCCCAACAGGGGCCTCTGGAAACACCATATATTTT
TRBV19	.	TRBJ1-5	TRBD1	13	CASSTQGPQPQHF	TGTGCCAGTAGTACACAGGGGCCTCAGCCCCAGCATTTT
TRBV5-8	.	TRBJ1-5	TRBD1	15	CASSPGQGVNQPQHF	TGTGCCAGTTCGCCGGGACAGGGGGTCAATCAGCCCCAGCATTTT
TRBV7-9	.	TRBJ1-5	.	15	CASSLARGDNQPQHF	TGTGCCAGCAGCTTAGCTAGGGGTGACAATCAGCCCCAGCATTTT
TRBV7-9	.	TRBJ2-2	.	13	CAISGRDTGELFF	TGTGCCATCAGTGGGCGGGACACCGGGGAGCTGTTTTTT
TRBV9	.	TRBJ2-1	TRBD2	19	CASSVDVLAGPRTGDEQFF	TGTGCCAGCAGCGTAGATGTACTAGCGGGACCTCGTACGGGGGATGAGCAGTTCTTC
TRBV7-2	once	TRBJ2-7	.	13	CASSLAQGYEQYF	TGTGCCAGCAGCTTAGCCCAGGGCTACGAGCAGTACTTC